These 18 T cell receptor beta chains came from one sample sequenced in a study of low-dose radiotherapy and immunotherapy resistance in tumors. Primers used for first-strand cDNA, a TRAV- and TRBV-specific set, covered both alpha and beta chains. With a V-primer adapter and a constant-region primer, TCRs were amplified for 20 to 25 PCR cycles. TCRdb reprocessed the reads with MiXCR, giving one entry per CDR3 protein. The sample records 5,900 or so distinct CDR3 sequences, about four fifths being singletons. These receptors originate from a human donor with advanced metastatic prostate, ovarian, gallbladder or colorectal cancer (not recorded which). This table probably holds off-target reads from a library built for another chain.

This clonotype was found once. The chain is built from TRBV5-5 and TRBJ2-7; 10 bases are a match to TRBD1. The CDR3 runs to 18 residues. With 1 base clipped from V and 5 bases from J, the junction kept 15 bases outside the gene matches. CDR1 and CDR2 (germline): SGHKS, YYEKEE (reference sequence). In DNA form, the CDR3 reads TGTGCCAGCAGCTTGTTGAGCTTCCGGGACAGGGGAAGAAACGAGCAGTACTTC. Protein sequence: CASSLLSFRDRGRNEQYF.

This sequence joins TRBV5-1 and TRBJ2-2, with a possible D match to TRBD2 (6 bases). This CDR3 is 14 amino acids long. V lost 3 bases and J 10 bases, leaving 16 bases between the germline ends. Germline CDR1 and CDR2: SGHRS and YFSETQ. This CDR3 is CASSSVRGGAELFF. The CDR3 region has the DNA TGCGCCAGCAGCTCCGTGAGGGGAGGTGCGGAGCTGTTTTTT.

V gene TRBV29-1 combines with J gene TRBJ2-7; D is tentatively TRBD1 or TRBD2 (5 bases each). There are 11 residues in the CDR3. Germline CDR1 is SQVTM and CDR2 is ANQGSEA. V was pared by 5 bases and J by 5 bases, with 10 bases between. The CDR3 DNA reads TGCAGCGTTCGTGGGGGAAACGAGCAGTACTTC. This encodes CSVRGGNEQYF.

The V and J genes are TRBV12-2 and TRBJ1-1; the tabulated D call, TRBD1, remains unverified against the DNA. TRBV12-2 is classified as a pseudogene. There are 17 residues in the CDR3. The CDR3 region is CASRLVYRKAMNTEAFF. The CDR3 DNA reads TGTGCAAGTCGCTTAGTGTACAGGAAGGCCATGAACACTGAAGCTTTCTTT.

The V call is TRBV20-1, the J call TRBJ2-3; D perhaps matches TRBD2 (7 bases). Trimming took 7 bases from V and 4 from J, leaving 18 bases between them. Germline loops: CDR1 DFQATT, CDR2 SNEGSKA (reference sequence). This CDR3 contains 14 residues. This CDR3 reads CSGGRGGSSDTQYF. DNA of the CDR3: TGCAGTGGGGGGAGGGGGGGGAGTTCAGATACGCAGTATTTT.

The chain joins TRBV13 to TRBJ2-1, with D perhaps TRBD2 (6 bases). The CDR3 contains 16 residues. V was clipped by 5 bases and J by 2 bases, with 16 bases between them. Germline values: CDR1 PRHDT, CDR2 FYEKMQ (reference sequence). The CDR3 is CASSRTTTFPYNEQFF. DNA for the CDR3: TGTGCCAGCAGCCGGACTACTACATTTCCCTACAATGAGCAGTTCTTC.

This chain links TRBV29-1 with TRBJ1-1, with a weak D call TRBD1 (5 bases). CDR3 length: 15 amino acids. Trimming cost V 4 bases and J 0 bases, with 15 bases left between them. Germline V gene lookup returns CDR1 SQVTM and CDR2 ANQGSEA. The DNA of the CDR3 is TGCAGCGTTGGGGGGTGGGGCGGCATGAACACTGAAGCTTTCTTT. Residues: CSVGGWGGMNTEAFF.

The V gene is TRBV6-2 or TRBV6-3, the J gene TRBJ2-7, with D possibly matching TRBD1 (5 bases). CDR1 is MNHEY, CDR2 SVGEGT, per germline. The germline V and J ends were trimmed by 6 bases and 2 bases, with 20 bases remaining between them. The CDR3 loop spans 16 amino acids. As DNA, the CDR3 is TGTGCCAGCAGGTTGGGCCTGCAGGGTAGCACCTACGAGCAGTACTTC. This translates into CASRLGLQGSTYEQYF.

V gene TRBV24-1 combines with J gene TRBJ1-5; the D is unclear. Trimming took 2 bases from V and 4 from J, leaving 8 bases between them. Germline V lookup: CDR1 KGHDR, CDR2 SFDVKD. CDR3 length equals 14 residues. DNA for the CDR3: TGTGCCACCAGTGATTCCATGGGGAATCAGCCCCAGCATTTT. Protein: CATSDSMGNQPQHF.

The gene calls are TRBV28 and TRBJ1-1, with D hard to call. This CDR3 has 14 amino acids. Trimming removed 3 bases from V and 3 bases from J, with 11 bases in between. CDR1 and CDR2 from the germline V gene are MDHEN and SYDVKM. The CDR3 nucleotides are TGTGCCAGCAGTTTTGGAGGTAGGGACACTGAAGCTTTCTTT. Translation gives CASSFGGRDTEAFF.

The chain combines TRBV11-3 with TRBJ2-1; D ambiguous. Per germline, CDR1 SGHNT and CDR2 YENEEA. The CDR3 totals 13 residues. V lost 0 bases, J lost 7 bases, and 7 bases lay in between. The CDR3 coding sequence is TGTGCCAGCAGCTTAGATCTAGGAAATGAGCAGTTCTTC. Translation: CASSLDLGNEQFF.

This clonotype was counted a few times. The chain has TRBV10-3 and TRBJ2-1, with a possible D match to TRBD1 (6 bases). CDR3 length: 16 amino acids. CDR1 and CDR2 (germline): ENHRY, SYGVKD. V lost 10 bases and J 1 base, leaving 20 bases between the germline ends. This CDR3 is CATQQPSDRSYNEQFF. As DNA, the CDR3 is TGTGCCACCCAACAGCCTTCGGACAGATCCTACAATGAGCAGTTCTTC.

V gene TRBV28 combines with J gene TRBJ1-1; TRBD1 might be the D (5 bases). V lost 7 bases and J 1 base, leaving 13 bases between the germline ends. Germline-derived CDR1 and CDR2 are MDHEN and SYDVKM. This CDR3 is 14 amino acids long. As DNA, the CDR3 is TGTGCCAGCACCCTAGGGGCGAGGAACACTGAAGCTTTCTTT. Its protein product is CASTLGARNTEAFF.

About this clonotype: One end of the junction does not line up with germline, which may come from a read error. The CDR3 is CTSSLSGTTDTQYF. For the CDR3, the DNA is TGTACCAGCAGCCTTAGCGGGACCACAGATACGCAGTATTTT. This chain joins TRBV3-1 and TRBJ2-3, with 8 positions matching TRBD2. This CDR3 region has 14 residues. Per germline, CDR1 LGHDT and CDR2 YNNKEL (reference sequence).

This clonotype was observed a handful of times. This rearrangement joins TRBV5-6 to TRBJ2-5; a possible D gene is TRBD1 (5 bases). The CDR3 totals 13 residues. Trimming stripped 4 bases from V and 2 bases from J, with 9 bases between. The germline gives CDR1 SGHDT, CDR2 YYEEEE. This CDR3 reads CASSLQGQETQYF. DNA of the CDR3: TGTGCCAGCAGCCTTCAGGGACAAGAGACCCAGTACTTC.

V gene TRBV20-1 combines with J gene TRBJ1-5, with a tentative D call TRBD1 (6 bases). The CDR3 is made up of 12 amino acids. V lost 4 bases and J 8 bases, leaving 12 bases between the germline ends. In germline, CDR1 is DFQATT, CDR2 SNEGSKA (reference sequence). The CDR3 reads CSAKGGREPQHF. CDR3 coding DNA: TGCAGTGCTAAGGGGGGGCGGGAGCCCCAGCATTTT.

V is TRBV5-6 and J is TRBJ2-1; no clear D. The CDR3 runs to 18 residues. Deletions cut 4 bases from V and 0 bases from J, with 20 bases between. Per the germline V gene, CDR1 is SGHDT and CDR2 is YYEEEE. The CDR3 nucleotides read TGTGCCAGCAGCCCCTTGGTTACCCCAAAGAGCTCCTACAATGAGCAGTTCTTC. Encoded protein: CASSPLVTPKSSYNEQFF.

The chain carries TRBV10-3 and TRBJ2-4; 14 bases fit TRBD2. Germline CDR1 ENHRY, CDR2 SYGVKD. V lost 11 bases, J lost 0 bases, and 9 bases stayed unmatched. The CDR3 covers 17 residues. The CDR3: CAVAGLAGAIAKNIQYF. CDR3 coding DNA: TGTGCCGTCGCGGGACTAGCGGGAGCCATAGCCAAAAACATTCAGTACTTC.